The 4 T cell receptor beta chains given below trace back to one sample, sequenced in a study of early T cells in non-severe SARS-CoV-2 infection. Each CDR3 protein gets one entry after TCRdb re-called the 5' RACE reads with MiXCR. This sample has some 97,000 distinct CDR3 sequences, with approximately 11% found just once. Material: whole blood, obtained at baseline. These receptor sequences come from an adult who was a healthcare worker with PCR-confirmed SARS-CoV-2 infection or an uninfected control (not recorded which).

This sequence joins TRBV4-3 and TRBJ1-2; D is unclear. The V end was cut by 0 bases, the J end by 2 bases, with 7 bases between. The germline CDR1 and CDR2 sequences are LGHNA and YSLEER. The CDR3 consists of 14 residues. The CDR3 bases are TGCGCCAGCAGCCAAGATCGTAACAACTATGGCTACACCTTC. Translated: CASSQDRNNYGYTF.

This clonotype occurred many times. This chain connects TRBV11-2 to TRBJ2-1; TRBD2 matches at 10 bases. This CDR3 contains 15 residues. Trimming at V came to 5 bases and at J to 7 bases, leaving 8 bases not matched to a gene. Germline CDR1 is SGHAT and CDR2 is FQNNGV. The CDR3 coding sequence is TGTGCCAGCAGCCCACTTCTAGCGGGGGATAATGAGCAGTTCTTC. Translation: CASSPLLAGDNEQFF.

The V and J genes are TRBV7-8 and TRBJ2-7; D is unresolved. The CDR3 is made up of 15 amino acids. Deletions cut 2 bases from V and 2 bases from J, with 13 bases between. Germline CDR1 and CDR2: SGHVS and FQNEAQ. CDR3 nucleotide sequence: TGTGCCAGCAGCTTAAATCTTTATGCAACCTACGAGCAGTACTTC. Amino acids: CASSLNLYATYEQYF.

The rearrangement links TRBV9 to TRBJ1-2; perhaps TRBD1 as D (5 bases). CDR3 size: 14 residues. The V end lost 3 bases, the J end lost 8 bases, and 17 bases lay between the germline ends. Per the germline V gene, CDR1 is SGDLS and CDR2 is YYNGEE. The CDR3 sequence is CASSARDGAAGYTF. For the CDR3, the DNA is TGTGCCAGCAGCGCCCGGGACGGTGCCGCGGGCTACACCTTC.